This TCR beta chain emerged from a study of T cells after yellow fever vaccination. Study-wide findings and caveats: Though weaker, the secondary response peaked faster, on day 5 versus 15.

For TCR, cDNA came from 5'RACE template switching, which added a universal primer site and UMIs. A single record per CDR3 protein comes from TCRdb applying MiXCR to the 5' RACE reads. Of approximately 160,000 distinct CDR3 sequences listed, about 6% are singletons. Ten or more counts support this clonotype. Its specificity is not known. The CDR3 is 17 residues long. Germline V lookup: CDR1 LGHNA, CDR2 YSLEER. J lost 6 bases, V lost 1 base, and 15 bases had no gene match. The origin of this receptor is a man aged 18 to 30 who received the YFV17D yellow fever vaccine. V usage is TRBV4-3 and J usage is TRBJ2-7, with 7 bases that match TRBD1. The starting material was CD4+ T cells sorted from PBMCs, obtained on the day of the first yellow fever vaccination. The CDR3 DNA sequence: TGCGCCAGCAGCCAAGTCACTCGGGCAGGGGGTCGAGGCGAGCAGTACTTC. Translating it yields CASSQVTRAGGRGEQYF.